A single sample is the source of the 10 T cell receptor beta chains below, sequenced in a study of T cell responses to AZD1222 COVID-19 vaccine. Using immunoSEQ multiplex PCR, the repertoire was profiled, and TCRdb retains in-frame clones only, with some absent. The sample lists 95,000 to 150,000 clones, around nine tenths occurring once. Sequencing was performed on peripheral blood, taken on day 0 of AZD1222 vaccination. These receptors came from an adult in good health.

The genes are TRBV5-5 and TRBJ1-6; the match to TRBD1 covers 9 bases. The CDR3 length is 15 residues. Trimming took 2 bases from V and 10 from J; bases not matched to a gene: 7. Germline-derived CDR1 and CDR2 are SGHKS and YYEKEE (reference sequence). As DNA, the CDR3 is TGTGCCAGCAGCTTAGGGACAGGGTTGCGGTCACCCCTCCACTTT. Translation gives CASSLGTGLRSPLHF.

The chain carries TRBV14 and TRBJ2-1, with D perhaps matching TRBD2 (6 bases). Germline V gives CDR1 SGHDN, CDR2 FVKESK. The CDR3 length is 15 residues. V lost 4 bases, J lost 10 bases, and 20 bases lay in between. CDR3 in amino acids: CASSPQKRLGSEQFF. The CDR3 nucleotides are TGTGCCAGCAGCCCCCAAAAGCGACTAGGGAGCGAGCAGTTCTTC. The complete variable domain, with remaining parts taken from reference TRBV14 and TRBJ2-1, reads EAGVTQFPSHSVIEKGQTVTLRCDPISGHDNLYWYRRVMGKEIKFLLHFVKESKQDESGMPNNRFLAERTGGTYSTLKVQPAELEDSGVYFCASSPQKRLGSEQFFGPGTRLTVL.

The chain uses TRBV14 and TRBJ1-2, with 10 nucleotides matching TRBD1. The ends lost 6 bases at V and 4 bases at J; junction bases unmatched: 5. Germline lookup yields CDR1 SGHDN and CDR2 FVKESK. This CDR3 contains 14 residues. The CDR3 protein is CASRETGGGYGYTF. DNA of the CDR3: TGTGCCAGCAGAGAGACAGGGGGCGGCTATGGCTACACCTTC.

The V and J genes are TRBV7-3 and TRBJ1-1; D is ambiguous. In germline, CDR1 is SGHTA, CDR2 FQGTGA. Deletions cut 5 bases from V and 1 base from J, with 11 bases between. The CDR3 contains 14 residues. CDR3 sequence reads: CASSLGNQNTEAFF. In DNA, the CDR3 is TGTGCCAGCAGCCTGGGCAACCAGAACACTGAAGCTTTCTTT.

J is TRBJ1-2 and V is TRBV5-5; 12 nucleotides agree with TRBD1. The CDR3 loop spans 16 amino acids. The germline gives CDR1 SGHKS, CDR2 YYEKEE (reference sequence). With V trimmed by 0 bases and J by 8 bases, 8 bases remained unmatched. The CDR3 nucleotides are TGTGCCAGCAGCTTGGCGGGGGGACAGGGGGCGCTGGGCTACACCTTC. It translates to CASSLAGGQGALGYTF.

This clone is a singleton in its sample. V usage is TRBV10-3 and J usage is TRBJ1-2, with D possibly TRBD1 on 6 matching bases. V lost 4 bases and J 7 bases, leaving 16 bases between the germline ends. The CDR3 runs to 14 residues. Germline CDR1 reads ENHRY; CDR2 reads SYGVKD. The CDR3 spells CAISVSQGLGGYTF. CDR3 bases: TGTGCCATCAGTGTATCACAGGGCCTGGGTGGCTACACCTTC.

The V and J genes are TRBV5-1 and TRBJ1-1, with TRBD1 matching over 7 bases. After removal of 0 bases from V and 0 bases from J, the junction contained 5 bases not matched to a gene. The CDR3 contains 16 residues. Germline V gene lookup returns CDR1 SGHRS and CDR2 YFSETQ. In nucleotides, the CDR3 is TGCGCCAGCAGCTTGGCCACGGGACAGTTGAACACTGAAGCTTTCTTT. This gives the protein CASSLATGQLNTEAFF.

V usage is TRBV19 and J usage is TRBJ2-1, with no clear D. Germline CDR1 is LNHDA and CDR2 is SQIVND (reference sequence). The CDR3 extends over 12 amino acids. V gave up 8 bases and J gave up 5 bases, with 10 bases separating them. The CDR3 is CASSGFHNEQFF. The CDR3 coding sequence is TGTGCCAGTTCCGGGTTCCACAATGAGCAGTTCTTC. Supplemented by reference TRBV19 and TRBJ2-1, the full variable domain reads DGGITQSPKYLFRKEGQNVTLSCEQNLNHDAMYWYRQDPGQGLRLIYYSQIVNDFQKGDIAEGYSVSREKKESFPLTVTSAQKNPTAFYLCASSGFHNEQFFGPGTRLTVL.

J is TRBJ2-1 and V is TRBV4-3; TRBD2 aligns across 7 bases. The V gene's germline CDR1 is LGHNA and CDR2 YSLEER. J was trimmed by 1 base and V by 4 bases; bases with no gene match: 4. The CDR3 contains 15 residues. The CDR3 region is CASSLRGGSYNEQFF. The CDR3 DNA reads TGCGCCAGCAGCCTCCGCGGGGGTTCCTACAATGAGCAGTTCTTC.

The chain couples TRBV2 to TRBJ2-5, with 8 nucleotides matching TRBD2. This CDR3 region has 13 residues. CDR1 and CDR2 from the germline V gene are SNHLY and FYNNEI. The ends lost 7 bases at V and 3 bases at J; junction bases unmatched: 4. CDR3 sequence (DNA): TGTGCCAGCACGGGGGGGCGGGAAGAGACCCAGTACTTC. As protein: CASTGGREETQYF.